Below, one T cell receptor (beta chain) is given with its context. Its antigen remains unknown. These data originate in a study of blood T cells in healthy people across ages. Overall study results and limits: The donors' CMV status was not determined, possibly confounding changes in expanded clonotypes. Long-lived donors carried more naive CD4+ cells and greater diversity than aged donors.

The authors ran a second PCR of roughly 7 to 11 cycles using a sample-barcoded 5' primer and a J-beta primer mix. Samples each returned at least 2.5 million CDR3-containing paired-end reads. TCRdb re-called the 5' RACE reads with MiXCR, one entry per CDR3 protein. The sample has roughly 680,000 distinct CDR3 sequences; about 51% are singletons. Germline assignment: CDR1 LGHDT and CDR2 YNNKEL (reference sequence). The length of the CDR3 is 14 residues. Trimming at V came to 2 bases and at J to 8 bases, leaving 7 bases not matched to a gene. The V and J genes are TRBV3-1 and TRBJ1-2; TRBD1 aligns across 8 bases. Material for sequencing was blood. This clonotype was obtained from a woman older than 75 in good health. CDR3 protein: CASSQPGQGSGYTF. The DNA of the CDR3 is TGTGCCAGCAGCCAACCCGGACAGGGCTCCGGCTACACCTTC.